This TCR beta chain was recovered during a study of cytomegalovirus exposure and HLA in healthy donors. Study as a whole: In a later analysis, the 130 or so validation repertoires were reported to have used the same platform as the roughly 670 first-cohort repertoires.

As concerns this clone: Its antigen is not identified.

Some clones are missing from TCRdb's copy, which holds only in-frame ones; the method was immunoSEQ multiplex PCR. The sample shows 240,000 or so clones, approximately 83% of them seen only once. Germline V gene lookup returns CDR1 SGHRS and CDR2 YFSETQ. The CDR3 has 15 residues. V lost 6 bases, J lost 4 bases, and 18 bases lay in between. Study-level results: Altogether, more than 150 TCR beta chains were recorded as cytomegalovirus-associated.

The TCR comes from a woman under 40 in good health and CMV-seropositive. The sequenced material came from PBMCs. This chain uses TRBV5-1 with TRBJ2-3; maybe TRBD1 (6 bases). The CDR3 DNA is TGCGCCAGCACAATGGGGGCCGTAGTGGCAGATACGCAGTATTTT. This encodes CASTMGAVVADTQYF.